This T cell receptor beta chain was sequenced for a study of type 1 and type 2 diabetes patients. Amplification started from genomic DNA. Multiplex PCR with 30 forward and 13 reverse primers amplified the TCR beta CDR3. From the multiplex PCR reads, TCRdb called clonotypes with MiXCR, one entry per CDR3 protein. The sample carries some 250,000 distinct CDR3 sequences, roughly 44% recorded once. Trimming cost V 3 bases and J 5 bases; bases outside gene matches: 10. CDR1 is WNHNN and CDR2 is SYGVQD in the germline V gene (reference sequence). The CDR3 is 16 residues long. This clonotype was counted many times. The target antigen is unknown. Study conclusions and caveats: Both CD4+ and CD8+ type 2 diabetes repertoires showed significantly higher diversity than type 1.

The clonotype originates from a man between 18 and 29 years old with type 2 diabetes. V is TRBV10-1 and J is TRBJ2-7; 10 bases are shared with TRBD1. Sequenced input: peripheral blood mononuclear cells (PBMCs). The CDR3 DNA sequence: TGCGCCAGCAGTGACTCCGGGACAGGGGACCGCCACGAGCAGTACTTC. Translating gives CASSDSGTGDRHEQYF.